The clone carrying this T cell receptor beta chain was seen ten or more times. Graves' hyperthyroidism is called stable when ophthalmopathy does not progress within 18 months. The PBMCs were sourced from fresh peripheral blood (less than 11 ml). This sample stems from a study of T cells in Graves' hyperthyroidism and ophthalmopathy. The CDR3 is made up of 15 amino acids. The germline V and J ends were trimmed by 2 bases and 2 bases, with 12 bases remaining between them. CDR1 is SGHRS and CDR2 is YFSETQ in the germline V gene. Amplification targeted TCR beta CDR3 regions from RNA transcripts. A set of HTBI primers served as the primers for a first-round RT-PCR of the TCR CDR3. From the multiplex PCR reads, TCRdb called clonotypes with MiXCR, one entry per CDR3 protein. The table includes 300,000 to 350,000 distinct CDR3 sequences, roughly 15% detected once.

V gene TRBV5-1 combines with J gene TRBJ2-3; tentatively, D is TRBD1 (6 bases). Sequences were obtained from blood. This receptor was taken from a man aged 25-40 years with Graves' hyperthyroidism. CDR3 nucleotides: TGCGCCAGCAGCTTTTCGACAGGAGCCACAGATACGCAGTATTTT. It specifies CASSFSTGATDTQYF.